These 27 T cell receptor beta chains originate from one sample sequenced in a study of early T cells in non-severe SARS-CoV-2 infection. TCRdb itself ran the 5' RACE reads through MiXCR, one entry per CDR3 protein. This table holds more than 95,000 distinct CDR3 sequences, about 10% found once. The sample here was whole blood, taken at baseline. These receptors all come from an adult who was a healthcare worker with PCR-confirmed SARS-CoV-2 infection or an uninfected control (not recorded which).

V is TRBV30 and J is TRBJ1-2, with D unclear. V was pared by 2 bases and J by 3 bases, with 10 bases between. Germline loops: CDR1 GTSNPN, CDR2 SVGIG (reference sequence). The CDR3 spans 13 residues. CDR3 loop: CAWSPMADYGYTF. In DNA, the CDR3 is TGTGCCTGGAGTCCAATGGCGGACTATGGCTACACCTTC.

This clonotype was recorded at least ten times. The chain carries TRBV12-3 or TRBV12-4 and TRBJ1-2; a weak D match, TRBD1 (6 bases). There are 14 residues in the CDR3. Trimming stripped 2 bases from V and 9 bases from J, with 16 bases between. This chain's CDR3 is CASSLSGAGVSYTF. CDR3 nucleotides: TGTGCCAGCAGTTTAAGTGGCGCAGGGGTTAGCTACACCTTC.

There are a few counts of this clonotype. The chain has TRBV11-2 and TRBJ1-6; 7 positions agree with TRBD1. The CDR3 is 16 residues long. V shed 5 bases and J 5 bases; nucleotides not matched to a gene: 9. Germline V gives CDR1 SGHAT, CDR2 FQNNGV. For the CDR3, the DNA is TGTGCCAGCAGCCCCCGACAGGGAATAAATAATTCACCCCTCCACTTT. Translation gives CASSPRQGINNSPLHF.

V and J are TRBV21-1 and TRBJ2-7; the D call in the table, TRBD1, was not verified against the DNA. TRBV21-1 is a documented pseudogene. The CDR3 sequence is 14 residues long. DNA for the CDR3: TGTGCCAGCAGGATTCGGGACAGGGCTTACGAGCAGTACTTC. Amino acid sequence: CASRIRDRAYEQYF.

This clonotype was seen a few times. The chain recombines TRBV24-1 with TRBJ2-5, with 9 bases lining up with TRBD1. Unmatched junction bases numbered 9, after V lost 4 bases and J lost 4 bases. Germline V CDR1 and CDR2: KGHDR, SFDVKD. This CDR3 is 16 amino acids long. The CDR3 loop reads CATSDPTGGGIETQYF. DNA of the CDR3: TGTGCCACCAGTGACCCGACAGGGGGAGGAATAGAGACCCAGTACTTC.

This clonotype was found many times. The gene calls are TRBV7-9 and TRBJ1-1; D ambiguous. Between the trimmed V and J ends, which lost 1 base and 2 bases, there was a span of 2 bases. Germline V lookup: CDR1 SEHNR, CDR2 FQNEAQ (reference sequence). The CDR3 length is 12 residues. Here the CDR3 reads CASSLDNTEAFF. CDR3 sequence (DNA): TGTGCCAGCAGCTTAGATAACACTGAAGCTTTCTTT.

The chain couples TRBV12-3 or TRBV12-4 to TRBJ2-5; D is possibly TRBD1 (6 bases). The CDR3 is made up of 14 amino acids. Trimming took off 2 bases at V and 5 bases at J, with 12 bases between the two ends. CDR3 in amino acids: CASSLSNRAETQYF. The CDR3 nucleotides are TGTGCCAGCAGTTTAAGCAACAGGGCGGAGACCCAGTACTTC.

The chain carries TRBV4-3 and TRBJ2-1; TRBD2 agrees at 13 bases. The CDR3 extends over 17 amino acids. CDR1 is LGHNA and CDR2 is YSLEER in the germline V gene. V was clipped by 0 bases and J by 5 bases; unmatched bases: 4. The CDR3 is CASSQDPGLAGDNEQFF. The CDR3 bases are TGCGCCAGCAGCCAAGATCCCGGACTAGCGGGGGACAATGAGCAGTTCTTC.

The CDR3 DNA reads as TGTGCCAGCAGCCAGGACCCCCCCAAGCAGTACTTC. As protein: CASSQDPPKQYF. This chain uses TRBV7-2 with TRBJ2-7; no reliable D call. This CDR3 has 12 amino acids. The ends were cut back, 5 bases at V and 8 bases at J, with 13 bases in the middle. Per germline, CDR1 SGHTA and CDR2 FQGNSA. Complete variable domain (other parts from reference TRBV7-2 and TRBJ2-7): GAGVSQSPSNKVTEKGKDVELRCDPISGHTALYWYRQSLGQGLEFLIYFQGNSAPDKSGLPSDRFSAERTGGSVSTLTIQRTQQEDSAVYLCASSQDPPKQYFGPGTRLTVT.

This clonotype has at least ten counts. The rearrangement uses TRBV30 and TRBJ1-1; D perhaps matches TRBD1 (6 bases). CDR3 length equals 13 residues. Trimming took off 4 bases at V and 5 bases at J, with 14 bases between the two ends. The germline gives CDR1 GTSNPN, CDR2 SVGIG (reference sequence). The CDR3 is CAWNPGQGTEAFF. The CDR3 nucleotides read TGTGCCTGGAATCCGGGGCAGGGGACTGAAGCTTTCTTT. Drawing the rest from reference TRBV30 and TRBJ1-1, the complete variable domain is SQTIHQWPATLVQPVGSPLSLECTVEGTSNPNLYWYRQAAGRGLQLLFYSVGIGQISSEVPQNLSASRPQDRQFILSSKKLLLSDSGFYLCAWNPGQGTEAFFGQGTRLTVV.

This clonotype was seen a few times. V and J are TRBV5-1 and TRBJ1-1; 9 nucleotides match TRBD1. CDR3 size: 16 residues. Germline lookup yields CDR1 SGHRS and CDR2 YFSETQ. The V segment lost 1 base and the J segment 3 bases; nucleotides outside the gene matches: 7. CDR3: CASSLTWTGAHTEAFF. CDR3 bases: TGCGCCAGCAGCTTGACCTGGACAGGGGCGCACACTGAAGCTTTCTTT.

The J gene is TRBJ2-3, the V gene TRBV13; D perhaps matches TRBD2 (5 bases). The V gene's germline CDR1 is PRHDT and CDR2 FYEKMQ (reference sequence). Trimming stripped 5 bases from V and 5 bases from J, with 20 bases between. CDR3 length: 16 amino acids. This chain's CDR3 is CASSTRVRGSGDTQYF. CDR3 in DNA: TGTGCCAGCAGCACCCGTGTACGCGGGTCAGGAGATACGCAGTATTTT.

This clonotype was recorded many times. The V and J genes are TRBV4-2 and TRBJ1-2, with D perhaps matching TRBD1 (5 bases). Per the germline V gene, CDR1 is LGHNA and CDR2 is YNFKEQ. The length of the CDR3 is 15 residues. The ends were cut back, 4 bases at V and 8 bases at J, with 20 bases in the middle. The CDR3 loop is CASSLQTAGADGYTF. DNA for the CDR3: TGTGCCAGCAGCCTCCAGACAGCCGGGGCCGACGGCTACACCTTC.

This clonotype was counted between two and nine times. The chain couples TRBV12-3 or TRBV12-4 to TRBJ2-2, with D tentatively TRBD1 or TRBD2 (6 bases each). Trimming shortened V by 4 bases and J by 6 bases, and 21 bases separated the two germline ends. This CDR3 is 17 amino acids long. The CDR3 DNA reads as TGTGCCAGCAGTTGGGATAAACAGGGTTGGAGGGCCGGGGAGCTGTTTTTT. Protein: CASSWDKQGWRAGELFF.

Written as DNA, the CDR3 is TGTGCCAGCAGTTACGGGGTAGCGGGCTCCTACAATGAGCAGTTCTTC. This translates into CASSYGVAGSYNEQFF. The J gene is TRBJ2-1, the V gene TRBV6-2 or TRBV6-3; 7 positions match TRBD2. The CDR3 has 16 residues. Per germline, CDR1 MNHEY and CDR2 SVGEGT. With 2 bases clipped from V and 0 bases from J, the junction kept 4 bases outside the gene matches.

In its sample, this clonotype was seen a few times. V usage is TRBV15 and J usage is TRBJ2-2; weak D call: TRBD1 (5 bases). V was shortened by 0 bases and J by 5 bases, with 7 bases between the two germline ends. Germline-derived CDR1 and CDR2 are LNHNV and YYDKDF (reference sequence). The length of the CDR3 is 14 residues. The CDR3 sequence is CATSRDPGTGELFF. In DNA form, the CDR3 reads TGTGCCACCAGCAGAGACCCAGGGACCGGGGAGCTGTTTTTT. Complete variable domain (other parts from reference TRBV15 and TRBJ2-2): DAMVIQNPRYQVTQFGKPVTLSCSQTLNHNVMYWYQQKSSQAPKLLFHYYDKDFNNEADTPDNFQSRRPNTSFCFLDIRSPGLGDTAMYLCATSRDPGTGELFFGEGSRLTVL.

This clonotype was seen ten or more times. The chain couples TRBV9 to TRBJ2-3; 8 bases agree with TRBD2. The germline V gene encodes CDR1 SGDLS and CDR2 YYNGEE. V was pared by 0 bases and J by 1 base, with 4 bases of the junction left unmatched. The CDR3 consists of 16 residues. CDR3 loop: CASSVAGGGGTDTQYF. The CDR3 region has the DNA TGTGCCAGCAGCGTAGCGGGAGGGGGAGGCACAGATACGCAGTATTTT.

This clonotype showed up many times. The CDR3 sequence: CASSEGGGRSPLHF. For the CDR3, the DNA is TGTGCCAGCAGTGAAGGAGGGGGCCGATCACCCCTCCACTTT. The V gene is TRBV2, the J gene TRBJ1-6, with TRBD1 matching over 7 bases. V trimming: 1 base; J trimming: 10 bases; junction bases outside the gene matches: 4. The CDR3 has 14 amino acids. Germline V gives CDR1 SNHLY, CDR2 FYNNEI.

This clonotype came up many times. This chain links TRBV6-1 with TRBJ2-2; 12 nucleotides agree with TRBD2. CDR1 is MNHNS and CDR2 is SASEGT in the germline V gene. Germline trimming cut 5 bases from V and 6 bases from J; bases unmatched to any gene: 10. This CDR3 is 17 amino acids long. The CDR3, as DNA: TGTGCCAGCAGTCCCACCCGGACTAGCGGGAAGGCCGGGGAGCTGTTTTTT. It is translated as CASSPTRTSGKAGELFF.

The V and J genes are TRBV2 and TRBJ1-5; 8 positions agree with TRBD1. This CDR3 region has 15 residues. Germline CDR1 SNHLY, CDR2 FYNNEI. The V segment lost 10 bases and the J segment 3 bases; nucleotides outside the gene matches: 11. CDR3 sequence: CATGGAGGFNQPQHF. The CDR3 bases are TGTGCCACCGGGGGGGCAGGGGGCTTCAATCAGCCCCAGCATTTT.

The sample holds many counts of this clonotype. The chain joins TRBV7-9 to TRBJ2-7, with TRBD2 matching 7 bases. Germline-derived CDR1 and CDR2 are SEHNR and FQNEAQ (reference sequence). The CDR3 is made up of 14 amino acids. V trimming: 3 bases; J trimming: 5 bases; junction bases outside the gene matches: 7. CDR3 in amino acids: CASSLGAGVNEQYF. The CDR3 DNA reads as TGTGCCAGCAGCTTGGGTGCGGGGGTGAACGAGCAGTACTTC.

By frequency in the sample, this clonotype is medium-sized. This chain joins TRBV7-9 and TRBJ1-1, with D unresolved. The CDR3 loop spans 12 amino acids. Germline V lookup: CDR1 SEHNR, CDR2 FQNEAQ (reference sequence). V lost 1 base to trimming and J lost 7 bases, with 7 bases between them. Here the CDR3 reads CASSLVKDEAFF. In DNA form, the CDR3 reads TGTGCCAGCAGCTTAGTCAAGGATGAAGCTTTCTTT.

The CDR3 loop reads CSVVGTGPPTEAFF. CDR3 nucleotide sequence: TGCAGCGTTGTAGGGACCGGCCCCCCCACTGAAGCTTTCTTT. V gene TRBV29-1 combines with J gene TRBJ1-1; possible D gene TRBD1, 5 bases. Deletions cut 4 bases from V and 4 bases from J, with 16 bases between. This CDR3 has 14 residues. The germline gives CDR1 SQVTM, CDR2 ANQGSEA.

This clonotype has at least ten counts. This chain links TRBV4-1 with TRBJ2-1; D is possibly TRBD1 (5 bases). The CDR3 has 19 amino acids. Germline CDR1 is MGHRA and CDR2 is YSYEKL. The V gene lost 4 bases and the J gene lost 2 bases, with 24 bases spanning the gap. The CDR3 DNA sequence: TGCGCCAGCAGCCTCGGACAAGAGCCCACCTCGGGCGCCTACAATGAGCAGTTCTTC. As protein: CASSLGQEPTSGAYNEQFF.

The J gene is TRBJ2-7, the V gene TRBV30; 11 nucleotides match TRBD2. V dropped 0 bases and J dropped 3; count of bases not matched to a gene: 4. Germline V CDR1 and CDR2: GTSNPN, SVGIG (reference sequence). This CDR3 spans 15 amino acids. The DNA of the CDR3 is TGTGCCTGGAGTGTAGGTCTAGCGGGAGGCTACGAGCAGTACTTC. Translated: CAWSVGLAGGYEQYF.

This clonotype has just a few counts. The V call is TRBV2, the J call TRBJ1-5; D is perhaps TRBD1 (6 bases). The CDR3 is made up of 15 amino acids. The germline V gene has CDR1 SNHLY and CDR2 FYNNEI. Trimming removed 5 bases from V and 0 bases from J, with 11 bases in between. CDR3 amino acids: CASSWGLSSNQPQHF. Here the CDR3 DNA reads TGTGCCAGCAGTTGGGGGCTTTCTAGCAATCAGCCCCAGCATTTT. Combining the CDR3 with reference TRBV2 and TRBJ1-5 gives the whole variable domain EPEVTQTPSHQVTQMGQEVILRCVPISNHLYFYWYRQILGQKVEFLVSFYNNEISEKSEIFDDQFSVERPDGSNFTLKIRSTKLEDSAMYFCASSWGLSSNQPQHFGDGTRLSIL.

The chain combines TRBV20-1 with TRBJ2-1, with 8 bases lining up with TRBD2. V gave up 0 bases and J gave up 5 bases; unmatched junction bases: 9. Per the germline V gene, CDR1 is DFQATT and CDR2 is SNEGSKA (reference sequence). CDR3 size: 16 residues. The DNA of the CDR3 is TGCAGTGCTAGAGACCTTCAGCGGGGGATTCACAATGAGCAGTTCTTC. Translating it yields CSARDLQRGIHNEQFF.